A single sample gave rise to the 26 T cell receptor beta chains below, sequenced in a study of T-cell reconstitution after alpha-beta-depleted transplantation in children. Construction of the TCRbeta library involved unique molecular identifiers. TCRdb re-analysed the PCR reads in MiXCR, keeping a single row per CDR3 protein. Among 480,000 or so distinct CDR3 sequences listed, over 9.5% were seen once. This specimen consisted of PBMCs, obtained before TCRalphabeta/CD19-depleted stem cell transplant. The receptors come from a child aged 2 to 10 with inherited bone marrow failure, due to receive a stem cell transplant.

This clonotype was counted many times. The rearrangement joins TRBV2 to TRBJ2-2; D is perhaps TRBD2 (5 bases). The germline V gene has CDR1 SNHLY and CDR2 FYNNEI. The CDR3 runs 14 residues. Trimming took 0 bases from V and 6 from J, leaving 8 bases between them. This CDR3 reads CASSEALEAGELFF. In DNA form, the CDR3 reads TGTGCCAGCAGTGAAGCGTTGGAGGCCGGGGAGCTGTTTTTT. The full variable domain, with the rest looked up from reference TRBV2 and TRBJ2-2, is EPEVTQTPSHQVTQMGQEVILRCVPISNHLYFYWYRQILGQKVEFLVSFYNNEISEKSEIFDDQFSVERPDGSNFTLKIRSTKLEDSAMYFCASSEALEAGELFFGEGSRLTVL.

This clonotype was counted only a few times. The CDR3 DNA follows: TGCGCCAGCAGAGGTGGTGCATGGGTTGGGACTCCACCATCCGAGCAGTTCTTC. Protein product: CASRGGAWVGTPPSEQFF. The chain has TRBV5-1 and TRBJ2-1; D might be TRBD2 (6 bases). Germline CDR1 and CDR2: SGHRS and YFSETQ. V was clipped by 5 bases and J by 10 bases, with 31 bases between them. The CDR3 runs to 18 residues.

This clonotype was recorded a few times. J is TRBJ1-2 and V is TRBV7-6; tentatively, D is TRBD1 (5 bases). The V and J ends lost 4 bases and 9 bases respectively, with 12 bases between them. The CDR3 extends over 12 amino acids. Germline assignment: CDR1 SGHVS and CDR2 FNYEAQ. The chain's CDR3 is CASSSRDGRYTF. The DNA for the CDR3 is TGTGCCAGCAGCTCCAGGGACGGACGCTACACCTTC.

A few counts support this clonotype. V and J are TRBV5-4 and TRBJ2-1, with D possibly matching TRBD1 (6 bases). The germline V gene encodes CDR1 SGHNT and CDR2 YYREEE (reference sequence). Trimming cost V 4 bases and J 5 bases, with 22 bases left between them. This CDR3 has 17 residues. CDR3 DNA: TGTGCCAGCAGCCGAGACGGAGGACAGCCCGCTAACAATGAGCAGTTCTTC. Protein product: CASSRDGGQPANNEQFF.

This clonotype was detected ten times or more. The chain uses TRBV21-1 and TRBJ2-1; the tabulated D call, TRBD2, remains unverified against the DNA. TRBV21-1 is a known pseudogene. The CDR3 consists of 14 residues. In DNA, the CDR3 is TGTGCCACCTTAGCGGGATTTGATAAGGCTGAGCAGTTCTTC. Amino acids: CATLAGFDKAEQFF.

This clonotype came up many times. The chain uses TRBV4-3 and TRBJ1-1; 9 positions agree with TRBD1. CDR3 size: 19 residues. The junction had 15 bases not matched to a gene; V was cut back by 0 bases and J by 4 bases. Germline CDR1 reads LGHNA; CDR2 reads YSLEER. In DNA, the CDR3 is TGCGCCAGCAGCCAAGATCTTTTTCTAATCCGGGACAGGGCCACTGAAGCTTTCTTT. This translates into CASSQDLFLIRDRATEAFF.

This clonotype was observed at least ten times. This chain links TRBV7-2 with TRBJ2-7, with TRBD2 matching over 9 bases. The CDR3 contains 13 residues. Germline V lookup: CDR1 SGHTA, CDR2 FQGNSA. The V gene end was trimmed by 11 bases and the J gene end by 7 bases; junction bases not matched to a gene: 12. The CDR3 region is CAPVAGAWKEQYF. For the CDR3, the DNA is TGTGCCCCCGTAGCGGGAGCCTGGAAAGAGCAGTACTTC.

Many counts were recorded for this clonotype. The gene calls are TRBV6-4 and TRBJ1-5; D unresolved. The V end was cut by 8 bases, the J end by 0 bases, with 5 bases between. Germline V lookup: CDR1 MRHNA, CDR2 SNTAGT. This CDR3 comprises 12 residues. The CDR3 sequence: CASEGSNQPQHF. The CDR3 nucleotides are TGTGCCAGCGAAGGTAGCAATCAGCCCCAGCATTTT.

This clonotype was counted many times. The gene calls are TRBV20-1 and TRBJ2-1; 15 nucleotides match TRBD2. The germline V gene encodes CDR1 DFQATT and CDR2 SNEGSKA (reference sequence). The junction had 5 bases not matched to a gene; V was cut back by 2 bases and J by 6 bases. This CDR3 is 16 amino acids long. Here the CDR3 DNA reads TGCAGTGCTAGATTTCCGGGACTAGCGGGAGGCAATGAGCAGTTCTTC. As protein: CSARFPGLAGGNEQFF.

This clonotype was seen many times. The chain couples TRBV28 to TRBJ2-5; weak D call: TRBD2 (5 bases). In germline, CDR1 is MDHEN, CDR2 SYDVKM. Trimming left V 7 bases short and J 5 bases short, with 17 bases between. This CDR3 is built from 14 residues. CDR3 DNA sequence: TGTGCCAGCAAAAAGCCCCCGGGGTGGGAGACCCAGTACTTC. Translation: CASKKPPGWETQYF.

This clonotype was recorded many times. The V call is TRBV10-2, the J call TRBJ2-3, with TRBD2 matching 9 bases. Germline V CDR1 and CDR2: WSHSY, SAAADI. The CDR3 sequence is 13 residues long. This chain's CDR3 is CTSSSGITDTQYF. Written as DNA, the CDR3 is TGCACCTCCTCTAGCGGGATCACAGATACGCAGTATTTT.

This clonotype was counted between two and nine times. The genes are TRBV4-3 and TRBJ1-6; 8 nucleotides agree with TRBD1. Germline V CDR1 and CDR2: LGHNA, YSLEER. Losses at the gene ends were 4 bases for V and 7 bases for J; bases not matched to a gene: 9. The CDR3 is made up of 16 amino acids. CDR3 DNA sequence: TGCGCCAGCAGCCGATCTCGACAGGGGTGGAATTCACCCCTCCACTTT. It specifies CASSRSRQGWNSPLHF.

This clonotype has at least ten counts. This chain links TRBV10-3 with TRBJ2-1; TRBD2 agrees at 7 bases. V trimming: 0 bases; J trimming: 4 bases; junction bases outside the gene matches: 9. This CDR3 has 17 residues. CDR1 and CDR2 (germline): ENHRY, SYGVKD. The CDR3 sequence is CAISESSLAESYNEQFF. The DNA of the CDR3 is TGTGCCATCAGTGAGTCGAGTCTAGCGGAGTCTTACAATGAGCAGTTCTTC.

This clonotype was seen repeatedly, ten times or more. The DNA of the CDR3 is TGCGCCAGCAGCTGGGACACTTACTCTGGGGCCAACGTCCTGACTTTC. Protein: CASSWDTYSGANVLTF. This chain links TRBV5-1 with TRBJ2-6, with TRBD1 as a possible D gene (6 bases). The length of the CDR3 is 16 residues. V was clipped by 3 bases and J by 0 bases, with 10 bases between them. Germline V gives CDR1 SGHRS, CDR2 YFSETQ.

The chain is built from TRBV27 and TRBJ1-6; perhaps TRBD1 as D (5 bases). CDR1 MNHEY and CDR2 SMNVEV come from the germline V gene (reference sequence). V gave up 7 bases and J gave up 7 bases, with 17 bases separating them. The CDR3 has 15 residues. CDR3 bases: TGTGCCAGCACCCAGTTGGGGGTGCGGAATTCACCCCTCCACTTT. This translates into CASTQLGVRNSPLHF.

This clonotype appeared many times. The chain links TRBV6-1 to TRBJ2-2; D is perhaps TRBD2 (5 bases). Trimming took off 4 bases at V and 1 base at J, with 10 bases between the two ends. Per the germline V gene, CDR1 is MNHNS and CDR2 is SASEGT. CDR3 length: 15 amino acids. The CDR3 sequence is CASSVLRGNTGELFF. As DNA, the CDR3 is TGTGCCAGCAGTGTCCTTCGGGGGAACACCGGGGAGCTGTTTTTT.

This clonotype was observed many times. The J gene is TRBJ1-2, the V gene TRBV27, with TRBD1 matching over 11 bases. The germline V gene has CDR1 MNHEY and CDR2 SMNVEV (reference sequence). The V gene end was trimmed by 3 bases and the J gene end by 8 bases; junction bases not matched to a gene: 11. The CDR3 contains 16 residues. The CDR3: CASSFGQGADGRGYTF. The DNA of the CDR3 is TGTGCCAGCAGTTTTGGACAGGGGGCGGACGGCCGGGGCTACACCTTC.

This clonotype has more than one count but fewer than ten. This chain joins TRBV5-1 and TRBJ1-6, with 8 bases fitting TRBD1. Germline loops: CDR1 SGHRS, CDR2 YFSETQ. This CDR3 is built from 16 residues. V lost 0 bases, J lost 8 bases, and 7 bases stayed unmatched. The CDR3 spells CASSLGQGPPHSPLHF. The DNA for the CDR3 is TGCGCCAGCAGCTTGGGACAGGGGCCCCCTCATTCACCCCTCCACTTT.

This clonotype has at least ten counts. The chain joins TRBV4-2 to TRBJ2-1; 14 nucleotides align to TRBD2. V trimming: 3 bases; J trimming: 3 bases; junction bases outside the gene matches: 7. CDR3 length: 18 amino acids. Germline V CDR1 and CDR2: LGHNA, YNFKEQ. The CDR3 region is CASSQGTSGRSFYNEQFF. As DNA, the CDR3 is TGTGCCAGCAGCCAGGGGACTAGCGGGAGATCCTTCTACAATGAGCAGTTCTTC.

In its sample, this clonotype was seen many times. The gene calls are TRBV5-4 and TRBJ2-7; the D gene is possibly TRBD1 (5 bases). Per the germline V gene, CDR1 is SGHNT and CDR2 is YYREEE (reference sequence). Deletions cut 5 bases from V and 3 bases from J, with 9 bases between. CDR3 length equals 12 residues. The CDR3: CASRGAVYEQYF. The CDR3 nucleotides read TGTGCCAGCAGAGGGGCGGTCTACGAGCAGTACTTC.

This sequence joins TRBV6-5 and TRBJ1-1; no definite D call. CDR1 MNHEY and CDR2 SVGAGI come from the germline V gene. CDR3 size: 14 residues. The V gene lost 2 bases and the J gene lost 4 bases, with 11 bases spanning the gap. CDR3 nucleotides: TGTGCCAGCAGTTACGGTAGCTTCGGCACTGAAGCTTTCTTT. The encoded protein is CASSYGSFGTEAFF.

This chain links TRBV7-9 with TRBJ1-4; TRBD1 might be the D (5 bases). This CDR3 spans 16 amino acids. Trimming took 5 bases from V and 4 from J, leaving 17 bases between them. Germline V gives CDR1 SEHNR, CDR2 FQNEAQ (reference sequence). The CDR3 DNA is TGTGCCAGCAGCAGCTCGCTCGGGGGGAATAATGAAAAACTGTTTTTT. Its protein is CASSSSLGGNNEKLFF.

The table lists this clonotype with many counts. The chain employs TRBV6-5 and TRBJ2-7; no firm D call. This CDR3 has 14 amino acids. The germline gives CDR1 MNHEY, CDR2 SVGAGI. The V and J ends lost 0 bases and 3 bases respectively, with 9 bases between them. CDR3 protein: CASSYSMPSYEQYF. CDR3 in DNA: TGTGCCAGCAGTTACTCGATGCCTAGCTACGAGCAGTACTTC.

This clonotype was detected ten times or more. The chain links TRBV4-3 to TRBJ2-3; D might be TRBD1 or TRBD2, each matching 5 bases. CDR1 LGHNA and CDR2 YSLEER come from the germline V gene. V lost 3 bases, J lost 2 bases, and 9 bases lay in between. This CDR3 comprises 14 residues. The CDR3 reads CASSHGTDTDTQYF. CDR3 DNA sequence: TGCGCCAGCAGCCACGGGACGGACACAGATACGCAGTATTTT.

This clonotype was counted many times. The chain carries TRBV29-1 and TRBJ1-1; TRBD1 is a possible D gene (6 bases). This CDR3 comprises 14 residues. The germline V and J ends were trimmed by 7 bases and 3 bases, with 18 bases remaining between them. CDR1 and CDR2 from the germline V gene are SQVTM and ANQGSEA. CDR3 sequence: CSGGGGLPDTEAFF. The CDR3 DNA reads TGCAGCGGGGGGGGCGGCCTACCTGACACTGAAGCTTTCTTT.

This clonotype was detected many times. V and J are TRBV20-1 and TRBJ1-6, with 8 bases identical to TRBD1. Per the germline V gene, CDR1 is DFQATT and CDR2 is SNEGSKA (reference sequence). The CDR3 is 14 amino acids. The V segment lost 6 bases and the J segment 10 bases; nucleotides outside the gene matches: 11. The CDR3 here is CSAPDRAGFSPLHF. CDR3 DNA sequence: TGCAGTGCGCCGGACAGGGCGGGTTTCTCACCCCTCCACTTT.